One and the same sample provided the 19 T cell receptor beta chains below, sequenced in a study of blood T cell repertoires in COVID-19. Sequenced by immunoSEQ multiplex PCR; TCRdb stores in-frame clones only, minus some. Of 150,000 to 200,000 clones detected, about nine tenths appear once; the ten largest clones hold 3% to 4.5%. The sample comprised peripheral blood. The receptors derive from a woman aged 55-75 years who had recovered from COVID-19.

The J gene is TRBJ2-3, the V gene TRBV6-5; 7 bases map to TRBD2. CDR1 MNHEY and CDR2 SVGAGI come from the germline V gene. CDR3 length equals 15 residues. Unmatched junction bases numbered 7, after V lost 6 bases and J lost 1 base. The CDR3 loop reads CASSLGGVGTDTQYF. The CDR3 DNA reads as TGTGCCAGCAGCCTGGGGGGGGTGGGCACAGATACGCAGTATTTT.

The chain uses TRBV6-2 or TRBV6-3 and TRBJ1-5; 7 bases are a match to TRBD1. This CDR3 spans 14 amino acids. Germline CDR1 is MNHEY and CDR2 is SVGEGT. V shed 5 bases and J 7 bases; nucleotides not matched to a gene: 8. In DNA form, the CDR3 reads TGTGCCAGCAGTCCGGGACAGCCTAGACAGCCCCAGCATTTT. Encoded protein: CASSPGQPRQPQHF.

The V and J genes are TRBV5-1 and TRBJ2-7; TRBD1 is a possible D gene (5 bases). V was cut by 4 bases and J by 3 bases, with 14 bases left in between. The CDR3 consists of 14 residues. Looked up from germline, CDR1 is SGHRS and CDR2 is YFSETQ. The CDR3 is CASSLGHSLYEQYF. CDR3 nucleotide sequence: TGCGCCAGCAGCCTCGGACATTCCCTCTACGAGCAGTACTTC.

DNA for the CDR3: TGTGCCAGCAGCTTAGACGCGGGGGGGCCCTACGAGCAGTACTTC. Translation gives CASSLDAGGPYEQYF. The chain couples TRBV7-6 to TRBJ2-7; 9 nucleotides match TRBD2. CDR1 is SGHVS and CDR2 is FNYEAQ in the germline V gene. With V trimmed by 1 base and J by 2 bases, 3 bases remained unmatched. The CDR3 contains 15 residues.

Only one count was recorded for this clone. V gene TRBV2 combines with J gene TRBJ1-1; weak D call: TRBD1 (6 bases). There are 13 residues in the CDR3. CDR1 and CDR2 from the germline V gene are SNHLY and FYNNEI. V was clipped by 6 bases and J by 2 bases, with 10 bases between them. The CDR3 loop is CASRLQGNTEAFF. The CDR3 region has the DNA TGTGCCAGCAGACTACAGGGAAACACTGAAGCTTTCTTT.

The gene calls are TRBV7-9 and TRBJ2-1; 10 positions agree with TRBD1. The CDR3 has 15 residues. After removal of 5 bases from V and 1 base from J, the junction contained 2 bases not matched to a gene. Germline V lookup: CDR1 SEHNR, CDR2 FQNEAQ (reference sequence). Written as DNA, the CDR3 is TGTGCCAGCAGCCCGGACAGGGGGTCCTACAATGAGCAGTTCTTC. Its translation is CASSPDRGSYNEQFF.

The V and J genes are TRBV11-2 and TRBJ2-7; possibly TRBD1 for D (6 bases). The CDR3 totals 15 residues. Trimming stripped 2 bases from V and 1 base from J, with 12 bases between. Germline CDR1 SGHAT, CDR2 FQNNGV. The CDR3 reads CASSLLQGQSYEQYF. CDR3 sequence (DNA): TGTGCCAGCAGCTTACTCCAAGGACAGTCCTACGAGCAGTACTTC.

In its sample, this clone was seen a few times. This chain joins TRBV30 and TRBJ2-1, with 7 bases aligning to TRBD1. V trimming: 2 bases; J trimming: 5 bases; junction bases outside the gene matches: 9. This CDR3 has 15 residues. Germline assignment: CDR1 GTSNPN and CDR2 SVGIG (reference sequence). The CDR3 reads CAWSSLGQNDNEQFF. The CDR3 region has the DNA TGTGCCTGGAGTAGTCTGGGACAGAATGACAATGAGCAGTTCTTC.

The chain carries TRBV6-2 or TRBV6-3 and TRBJ2-5; 10 bases are shared with TRBD2. In germline, CDR1 is MNHEY, CDR2 SVGEGT. CDR3 length equals 16 residues. V shed 2 bases and J 5 bases; nucleotides not matched to a gene: 8. CDR3 amino acids: CASSYGGTSVSETQYF. The CDR3 DNA reads TGTGCCAGCAGTTACGGCGGGACTAGCGTGTCGGAGACCCAGTACTTC.

This clone appeared once. The rearrangement uses TRBV5-1 and TRBJ2-3, with 9 bases aligning to TRBD2. Germline V lookup: CDR1 SGHRS, CDR2 YFSETQ. The CDR3 is 15 amino acids. The V and J ends lost 4 bases and 2 bases, in that order; junction bases with no gene match: 5. The CDR3 DNA reads as TGCGCCAGCAGCCCTCAGCGGGGGGACACAGATACGCAGTATTTT. Amino acid sequence: CASSPQRGDTDTQYF. Supplemented by reference TRBV5-1 and TRBJ2-3, the full variable domain reads KAGVTQTPRYLIKTRGQQVTLSCSPISGHRSVSWYQQTPGQGLQFLFEYFSETQRNKGNFPGRFSGRQFSNSRSEMNVSTLELGDSALYLCASSPQRGDTDTQYFGPGTRLTVL.

This rearrangement joins TRBV28 to TRBJ1-5, with 8 nucleotides matching TRBD1. CDR1 is MDHEN and CDR2 is SYDVKM in the germline V gene. Trimming at V came to 7 bases and at J to 6 bases, leaving 5 bases not matched to a gene. The CDR3 length is 13 residues. Here the CDR3 reads CASTRQGIQPQHF. DNA for the CDR3: TGTGCCAGCACCCGACAGGGGATTCAGCCCCAGCATTTT.

The chain recombines TRBV30 with TRBJ1-2; D might be TRBD1 (5 bases). Deletions cut 2 bases from V and 5 bases from J, with 9 bases between. Germline loops: CDR1 GTSNPN, CDR2 SVGIG (reference sequence). CDR3 size: 12 residues. The CDR3 DNA is TGTGCCTGGAGTTGGGACTCTTATGGCTACACCTTC. This codes for CAWSWDSYGYTF. Variable domain in full (rest from reference TRBV30 and TRBJ1-2): SQTIHQWPATLVQPVGSPLSLECTVEGTSNPNLYWYRQAAGRGLQLLFYSVGIGQISSEVPQNLSASRPQDRQFILSSKKLLLSDSGFYLCAWSWDSYGYTFGSGTRLTVV.

The CDR3 DNA reads TGTGCCAGCAGTTCCTACAGGGGGCGAGGAACCGGAGAGACCCAGTACTTC. Its protein is CASSSYRGRGTGETQYF. This chain connects TRBV6-2 or TRBV6-3 to TRBJ2-5; 9 nucleotides align to TRBD1. The trim removed 4 bases at V and 4 bases at J, leaving 13 bases unmatched. CDR1 MNHEY and CDR2 SVGEGT come from the germline V gene. The CDR3 has 17 amino acids.

This chain links TRBV5-1 with TRBJ2-3, with 8 bases that match TRBD1. Trimming removed 0 bases from V and 5 bases from J; junction bases left unmatched: 5. The CDR3 consists of 15 residues. CDR1 is SGHRS and CDR2 is YFSETQ in the germline V gene. Written as DNA, the CDR3 is TGCGCCAGCAGCTTGGCCGGACAGGGAGAAGATACGCAGTATTTT. It is translated as CASSLAGQGEDTQYF.

This clone was seen a handful of times. The chain uses TRBV28 and TRBJ2-7; weak D call: TRBD1 (6 bases). V lost 4 bases and J lost 2, with 12 bases in between. Per germline, CDR1 MDHEN and CDR2 SYDVKM. There are 14 residues in the CDR3. The CDR3 protein is CASSSFGQTYEQYF. CDR3 DNA: TGTGCCAGCAGTTCCTTTGGACAGACCTACGAGCAGTACTTC.

The chain joins TRBV27 to TRBJ1-1; the D gene is possibly TRBD1 (5 bases). The CDR3 spans 15 residues. Germline loops: CDR1 MNHEY, CDR2 SMNVEV (reference sequence). Trimming cost V 7 bases and J 4 bases, with 19 bases left between them. The CDR3 loop is CASTQAGGWGTEAFF. DNA of the CDR3: TGTGCCAGCACCCAGGCGGGGGGATGGGGCACTGAAGCTTTCTTT.

In this sample, this clone turned up a few times. The V and J genes are TRBV12-5 and TRBJ2-7; 10 nucleotides line up with TRBD1. Germline V gene lookup returns CDR1 LGHNT and CDR2 FRNRAP. The trim removed 6 bases at V and 3 bases at J, leaving 11 bases unmatched. The CDR3 runs 16 residues. CDR3 coding DNA: TGTGCTAGTGGGGGACAGGGGAAAGGATCTCACTACGAGCAGTACTTC. Encoded protein: CASGGQGKGSHYEQYF.

V and J are TRBV28 and TRBJ1-6; 7 bases agree with TRBD1. Trimming cost V 5 bases and J 5 bases; bases outside gene matches: 6. Germline V gives CDR1 MDHEN, CDR2 SYDVKM. CDR3 length: 15 residues. In DNA form, the CDR3 reads TGTGCCAGCAGTACTGGGACAGCTAATAATTCACCCCTCCACTTT. Residues: CASSTGTANNSPLHF.

The chain employs TRBV6-5 and TRBJ2-5; weak D call: TRBD2 (6 bases). CDR3 length: 15 residues. Looked up from germline, CDR1 is MNHEY and CDR2 is SVGAGI. V lost 2 bases to trimming and J lost 1 base, with 11 bases between them. DNA of the CDR3: TGTGCCAGCAGTTACCGTCCGACTAGCCAAGAGACCCAGTACTTC. Its translation: CASSYRPTSQETQYF.